A selection of T cell receptor beta chains follows, all from one sample in a study of blood T cell repertoires in COVID-19. Clones were sequenced by immunoSEQ multiplex PCR, and TCRdb holds only the in-frame ones, with some missing. The sample lists 90,000 to 110,000 clones, approximately 83% occurring once. The sample taken for sequencing was peripheral blood. All receptors derive from a man aged 50 to 60 with acute or convalescent COVID-19. The CDR3 runs from the conserved cysteine through the conserved F or W. The order of the fields is clone size, J gene, V gene, D gene, CDR3 protein, CDR3 DNA. D genes are given only for firm matches. Size values are once, few and many counts, or a class for expanded clones, and some rows have none.

>.|TRBJ2-2|TRBV5-6|.
CASSFSLGELFF
TGTGCCAGCAGCTTCTCTCTCGGGGAGCTGTTTTTT
>.|TRBJ1-2|TRBV11-3|.
CASSELQGLGYTF
TGTGCCAGCAGCGAACTACAGGGTCTGGGCTACACCTTC
>.|TRBJ2-6|TRBV27|.
CASRRAYNSGANVLTF
TGTGCCAGCCGGAGGGCCTACAACTCTGGGGCCAACGTCCTGACTTTC
>.|TRBJ2-3|TRBV5-6|.
CASSLERTQYF
TGTGCCAGCAGCTTGGAGCGTACGCAGTATTTT
>.|TRBJ1-1|TRBV6-5|.
CATHQGNTEAFF
TGTGCCACTCACCAGGGGAACACTGAAGCTTTCTTT
>.|TRBJ2-2|TRBV9|TRBD1
CASSDEDRANTGELFF
TGTGCCAGCAGCGATGAGGACAGGGCGAACACCGGGGAGCTGTTTTTT
>.|TRBJ2-7|TRBV14|TRBD1
CASSWGQFYEQYF
TGTGCCAGCAGCTGGGGACAGTTCTACGAGCAGTACTTC
>.|TRBJ2-2|TRBV4-1|.
CASSPYDGELFF
TGCGCCAGCAGCCCCTATGACGGGGAGCTGTTTTTT
>.|TRBJ1-2|TRBV6-5|TRBD1
CASSRNRGSRGYTF
TGTGCCAGCAGCCGGAACAGGGGAAGCAGAGGCTACACCTTC
>.|TRBJ2-1|TRBV11-2|TRBD1
CASSFGTGGYNEQFF
TGTGCCAGCAGCTTTGGGACAGGGGGCTACAATGAGCAGTTCTTC
>.|TRBJ2-2|TRBV6-6|.
CASSALQGSTGELFF
TGTGCCAGCAGCGCACTACAGGGTAGCACCGGGGAGCTGTTTTTT
>.|TRBJ2-1|TRBV6-5|TRBD2
CASSYGTSGGGEQFF
TGTGCCAGCAGTTACGGGACTAGTGGGGGGGGAGAGCAGTTCTTC
>.|TRBJ1-5|TRBV5-5|TRBD1
CASSAATGGQPQHF
TGTGCCAGCAGCGCGGCCACAGGGGGCCAGCCCCAGCATTTT
>.|TRBJ2-6|TRBV6-4|.
CASSPEGPRSSGANVLTF
TGTGCCAGCAGTCCCGAGGGTCCTCGGAGCTCTGGGGCCAACGTCCTGACTTTC
>.|TRBJ1-6|TRBV5-1|.
CASSLEKGGLSNSPLHF
TGCGCCAGCAGCTTGGAAAAAGGGGGTCTCTCTAATTCACCCCTCCACTTT
>.|TRBJ2-2|TRBV11-3|.
CASSLRGPGTLNTGELFF
TGTGCCAGCAGCTTACGGGGCCCGGGGACATTGAACACCGGGGAGCTGTTTTTT
>.|TRBJ2-1|TRBV28|TRBD2
CASSSSPAGGPSYNEQFF
TGTGCCAGCAGTTCGTCCCCCGCGGGAGGACCTTCCTACAATGAGCAGTTCTTC
>.|TRBJ2-2|TRBV11-2|TRBD2
CASSLVGLAAPGELFF
TGTGCCAGCAGCTTAGTCGGCCTAGCGGCACCCGGGGAGCTGTTTTTT
>once|TRBJ2-2|TRBV9|TRBD2
CASSGLAGGPRTGELFF
TGTGCCAGCAGCGGGCTAGCGGGAGGGCCCAGGACCGGGGAGCTGTTTTTT
>.|TRBJ2-3|TRBV10-3|TRBD2
CAISGEGGRTDTQYF
TGTGCCATCAGTGGGGAAGGCGGGAGAACAGATACGCAGTATTTT
>once|TRBJ2-5|TRBV10-1|.
CASSEESGGQETQYF
TGCGCCAGCAGTGAAGAGAGTGGGGGGCAAGAGACCCAGTACTTC
>.|TRBJ1-5|TRBV2|.
CATKLGGPQHF
TGTGCCACCAAATTGGGAGGGCCCCAGCATTTT
>.|TRBJ2-3|TRBV19|TRBD2
CASSGWREGGDTQYF
TGTGCCAGTAGCGGCTGGCGGGAGGGGGGGGATACGCAGTATTTT
>once|TRBJ2-2|TRBV6-5|.
CASSPLQGLTGELFF
TGTGCCAGCAGCCCCTTACAGGGATTAACCGGGGAGCTGTTTTTT
>.|TRBJ2-7|TRBV2|TRBD1
CASRGIKGATYEQYF
TGTGCCAGCAGGGGTATTAAGGGGGCTACCTACGAGCAGTACTTC
>.|TRBJ1-2|TRBV5-4|.
CASSFTGQNYGYTF
TGTGCCAGCAGCTTTACAGGGCAGAACTATGGCTACACCTTC
>.|TRBJ1-5|TRBV23-1|TRBD1
CAGGKMTGDRNQPQHF
TGCGCCGGTGGAAAAATGACAGGGGATCGCAATCAGCCCCAGCATTTT
>.|TRBJ2-3|TRBV9|TRBD1
CASSPVSGTGATDTQYF
TGTGCCAGCAGCCCGGTGTCCGGGACAGGGGCCACAGATACGCAGTATTTT
>.|TRBJ2-5|TRBV5-1|TRBD2
CASSWAAGSEETQYF
TGCGCCAGCAGCTGGGCAGCGGGAAGCGAAGAGACCCAGTACTTC
>.|TRBJ2-1|TRBV11-2|TRBD2
CASSPRTSGRDWAYNEQFF
TGTGCCAGCAGCCCCCGGACTAGCGGGAGGGATTGGGCCTACAATGAGCAGTTCTTC
>.|TRBJ2-3|TRBV20-1|.
CSASVASTDTQYF
TGCAGTGCTAGTGTAGCGAGCACAGATACGCAGTATTTT
>.|TRBJ2-7|TRBV19|.
CASSTLQGASYEQYF
TGTGCCAGTAGTACGCTGCAAGGGGCCAGCTACGAGCAGTACTTC
>.|TRBJ1-1|TRBV30|.
CAWTAGVGYTEAFF
TGTGCCTGGACGGCAGGGGTAGGGTACACTGAAGCTTTCTTT
>.|TRBJ1-1|TRBV6-5|TRBD1
CASSWRSGGRFAFF
TGTGCCAGCAGTTGGCGATCAGGGGGCAGGTTTGCTTTCTTT
>.|TRBJ1-1|TRBV7-9|TRBD1
CASSGQGGTEAFF
TGTGCCAGCAGCGGACAGGGAGGAACTGAAGCTTTCTTT
>.|TRBJ1-4|TRBV2|TRBD1
CASSVQGQSNEKLFF
TGTGCCAGCAGTGTACAGGGACAGAGTAATGAAAAACTGTTTTTT
>.|TRBJ1-1|TRBV11-2|TRBD1
CASSYELPGQALEAFF
TGTGCCAGCAGCTACGAGCTTCCGGGACAGGCTCTTGAAGCTTTCTTT
>.|TRBJ2-3|TRBV7-3|.
CASSLTGGNTDTQYF
TGTGCCAGCAGCCTTACCGGAGGGAACACAGATACGCAGTATTTT
>.|TRBJ2-7|TRBV6-5|TRBD1
CASRDKTDRPYEQYF
TGTGCCAGCAGAGACAAAACGGACAGGCCCTACGAGCAGTACTTC
>.|TRBJ2-6|TRBV5-1|TRBD1
CASSPRGPGANVLTF
TGCGCCAGCAGCCCCAGGGGGCCAGGGGCCAACGTCCTGACTTTC
>.|TRBJ2-2|TRBV5-1|TRBD2
CASSLLSGTDTGELFF
TGCGCCAGCAGCTTGCTCAGCGGGACGGATACCGGGGAGCTGTTTTTT
>.|TRBJ2-1|TRBV9|TRBD1
CASQGGFEQFF
TGTGCCAGCCAAGGGGGCTTTGAGCAGTTCTTC
>few|TRBJ2-3|TRBV29-1|.
CSVEGENTDTQYF
TGCAGCGTTGAGGGAGAAAACACAGATACGCAGTATTTT
>.|TRBJ1-4|TRBV29-1|.
CSVPLEKLFF
TGCAGCGTTCCCCTTGAAAAACTGTTTTTT
>.|TRBJ2-2|TRBV12-3/TRBV12-4|.
CASTGAGELFF
TGTGCCAGCACTGGAGCCGGGGAGCTGTTTTTT
>.|TRBJ2-2|TRBV11-2|TRBD1
CASSLVQGRDTGELFF
TGTGCCAGCAGCCTGGTACAGGGGCGCGACACCGGGGAGCTGTTTTTT
>few|TRBJ2-7|TRBV2|.
CASRIAGWREQYF
TGTGCCAGCAGAATTGCGGGATGGCGCGAGCAGTACTTC
>once|TRBJ2-2|TRBV7-8|.
CASSSIFAGELFF
TGTGCCAGCAGCTCTATATTCGCCGGGGAGCTGTTTTTT
>few|TRBJ1-2|TRBV7-9|.
CASSLVQIPSGDGYTF
TGTGCCAGCAGCTTGGTACAGATCCCCTCGGGGGATGGCTACACCTTC
>.|TRBJ1-1|TRBV5-1|TRBD1
CASSPGQGDEAFF
TGCGCCAGCAGCCCGGGACAGGGGGATGAAGCTTTCTTT
>.|TRBJ1-2|TRBV18|TRBD1
CASSLVAGQGNYGYTF
TGTGCCAGCTCACTAGTCGCGGGACAGGGTAACTATGGCTACACCTTC
>.|TRBJ1-4|TRBV7-9|.
CASSAAALTYNEKLFF
TGTGCCAGCAGCGCCGCCGCCTTGACTTATAATGAAAAACTGTTTTTT
>.|TRBJ1-5|TRBV13|.
CASSSPGQPQHF
TGTGCCAGCAGCTCGCCCGGGCAGCCCCAGCATTTT
>.|TRBJ2-4|TRBV28|.
CASTPGHLAKNIQYF
TGTGCCAGCACCCCAGGACACTTAGCCAAAAACATTCAGTACTTC
>.|TRBJ1-5|TRBV2|.
CASSEAVGLYQPQHF
TGTGCCAGCAGTGAAGCCGTGGGACTCTATCAGCCCCAGCATTTT
>.|TRBJ2-2|TRBV18|.
CASSPGQNTGELFF
TGTGCCAGCTCACCGGGACAGAACACCGGGGAGCTGTTTTTT
>.|TRBJ1-3|TRBV11-2|TRBD1
CASSPQGAGNTIYF
TGTGCCAGCAGCCCACAGGGGGCTGGAAACACCATATATTTT
>.|TRBJ2-5|TRBV7-9|TRBD2
CASSQGLAGNTETQYF
TGTGCCAGCAGCCAGGGACTAGCGGGGAACACCGAGACCCAGTACTTC
>.|TRBJ2-4|TRBV15|TRBD2
CATSREPGLAAIAKNIQYF
TGTGCCACCAGCAGAGAACCGGGACTAGCGGCCATAGCCAAAAACATTCAGTACTTC
>.|TRBJ1-3|TRBV25-1|TRBD1
CASSDGTVAGNTIYF
TGTGCCAGCAGTGACGGGACAGTGGCTGGAAACACCATATATTTT